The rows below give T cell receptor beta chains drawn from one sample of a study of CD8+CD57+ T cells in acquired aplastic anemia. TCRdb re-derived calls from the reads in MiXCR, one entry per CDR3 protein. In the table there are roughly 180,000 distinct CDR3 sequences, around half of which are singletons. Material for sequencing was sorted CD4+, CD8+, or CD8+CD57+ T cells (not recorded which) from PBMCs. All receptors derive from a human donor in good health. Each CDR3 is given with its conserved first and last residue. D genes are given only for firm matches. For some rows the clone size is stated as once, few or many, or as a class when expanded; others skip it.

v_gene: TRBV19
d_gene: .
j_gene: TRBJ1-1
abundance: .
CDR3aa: CASSIDQTMNTEAFF
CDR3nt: TGTGCCAGTAGTATAGACCAGACAATGAACACTGAAGCTTTCTTT

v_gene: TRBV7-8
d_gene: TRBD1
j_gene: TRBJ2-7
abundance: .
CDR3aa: CASSLADRKMGGEQYF
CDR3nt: TGTGCCAGCAGCTTAGCGGACAGGAAAATGGGTGGCGAGCAGTACTTC

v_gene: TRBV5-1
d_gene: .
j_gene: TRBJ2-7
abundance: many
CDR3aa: CASSLAEGPTRGGEQYF
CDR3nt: TGCGCCAGCAGCTTGGCTGAGGGCCCTACCCGCGGCGGCGAGCAGTACTTC

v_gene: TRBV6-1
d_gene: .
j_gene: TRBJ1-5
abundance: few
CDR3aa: CASNRGSNQPQHF
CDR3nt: TGTGCCAGTAATAGGGGTAGCAATCAGCCCCAGCATTTT

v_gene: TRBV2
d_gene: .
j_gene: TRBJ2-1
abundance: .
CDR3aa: CASSESGQYNEQFF
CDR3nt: TGTGCCAGCAGTGAAAGCGGGCAGTACAATGAGCAGTTCTTC

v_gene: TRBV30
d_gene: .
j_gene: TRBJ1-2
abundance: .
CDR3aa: CAWSRVRGYTF
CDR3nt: TGTGCCTGGAGTAGGGTTCGCGGCTACACCTTC

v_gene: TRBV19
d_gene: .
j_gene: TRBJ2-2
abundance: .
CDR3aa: CASSLSGGANTGELFF
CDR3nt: TGTGCCAGCAGCTTATCCGGGGGAGCGAACACCGGGGAGCTGTTTTTT

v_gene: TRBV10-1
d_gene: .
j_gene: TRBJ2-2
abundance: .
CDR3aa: CASSKWLGANTGELFF
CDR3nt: TGCGCCAGCAGCAAGTGGCTGGGGGCGAACACCGGGGAGCTGTTTTTT

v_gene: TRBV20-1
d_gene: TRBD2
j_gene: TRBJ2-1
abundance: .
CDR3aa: CSATSLAGVTNEQFF
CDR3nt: TGCAGTGCTACTTCCCTGGCGGGAGTTACGAATGAGCAGTTCTTC

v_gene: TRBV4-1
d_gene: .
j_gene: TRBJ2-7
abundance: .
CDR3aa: CASSQVGGPDEQYF
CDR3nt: TGCGCCAGCAGCCAAGTCGGAGGGCCCGACGAGCAGTACTTC

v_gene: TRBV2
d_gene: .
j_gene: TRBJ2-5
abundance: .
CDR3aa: CASSRLETQYF
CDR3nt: TGTGCCAGCAGTCGACTGGAGACCCAGTACTTC